A single sample is the source of the 32 T cell receptor beta chains below, sequenced in a study of OX40 agonist ivuxolimab in advanced cancers. To prepare the library, the immunoSEQ multiplex PCR assay was applied. The table comes from immuneACCESS by way of TCRdb, which keeps in-frame sequences with V and J called. Part of the clones is missing from these tables; in studies checked, under half for an unresolved V gene and the rest for unknown reasons. The sample profile shows about 50,000 clones; 84% of them were found once. The ten largest clones capture about 0.65% of the sample. The source material was CD4+ or CD8+ T cells sorted from blood, sampled in a trial of the OX40 agonist ivuxolimab. The origin of the receptors is an adult with an advanced solid tumor such as melanoma, head and neck, liver or kidney cancer.

The V gene is TRBV6-6, the J gene TRBJ2-1; the match to TRBD2 covers 9 bases. Trimming removed 7 bases from V and 7 bases from J; junction bases left unmatched: 11. Germline lookup yields CDR1 MNHNY and CDR2 SVGAGI (reference sequence). This CDR3 is 15 amino acids long. Here the CDR3 DNA reads TGTGCCAGCACCCAGGATAGCGGGAGAGGTAATGAGCAGTTCTTC. This gives the protein CASTQDSGRGNEQFF.

The rearrangement joins TRBV18 to TRBJ2-7, with 8 positions matching TRBD2. The V gene's germline CDR1 is KGHSH and CDR2 LQKENI. This CDR3 has 13 residues. Germline trimming cut 5 bases from V and 0 bases from J; bases unmatched to any gene: 0. The CDR3 bases are TGTGCCAGCTCAACTAGCGGCTCCTACGAGCAGTACTTC. The encoded protein is CASSTSGSYEQYF.

This rearrangement joins TRBV7-2 to TRBJ2-5, with TRBD1 matching over 7 bases. This CDR3 contains 14 residues. J lost 7 bases, V lost 5 bases, and 10 bases had no gene match. Germline V gene data show CDR1 as SGHTA and CDR2 as FQGNSA. This CDR3 reads CASSPGTDYGTQYF. The DNA of the CDR3 is TGTGCCAGCAGCCCCGGGACAGATTACGGGACCCAGTACTTC.

This clone was detected only a few times. The chain carries TRBV7-2 and TRBJ2-6; possible D gene TRBD1, 6 bases. CDR1 and CDR2 from the germline V gene are SGHTA and FQGNSA. Trimming removed 4 bases from V and 0 bases from J, with 19 bases in between. CDR3 length: 19 residues. CDR3 nucleotide sequence: TGTGCCAGCAGCTACCCCCGGGACATTCCTATCTCTGGGGCCAACGTCCTGACTTTC. Amino acid sequence: CASSYPRDIPISGANVLTF.

The chain has TRBV5-4 and TRBJ2-7, with TRBD2 identical over 8 bases. This CDR3 is 16 amino acids long. The V and J ends lost 0 bases and 3 bases, in that order; junction bases with no gene match: 8. Germline CDR1 SGHNT, CDR2 YYREEE (reference sequence). The CDR3 DNA reads as TGTGCCAGCAGCTTGGCTGGTGGCGGGAGGAACTACGAGCAGTACTTC. It encodes CASSLAGGGRNYEQYF.

The chain employs TRBV6-5 and TRBJ1-2; 9 bases fit TRBD1. J lost 1 base, V lost 8 bases, and 8 bases had no gene match. Looked up from germline, CDR1 is MNHEY and CDR2 is SVGAGI. This CDR3 spans 15 amino acids. The CDR3 is CASGKTGGINYGYTF. DNA for the CDR3: TGTGCCAGCGGAAAGACAGGGGGGATTAACTATGGCTACACCTTC.

This clone has only a few counts. The rearrangement joins TRBV2 to TRBJ1-3; D is possibly TRBD1 (6 bases). Between the trimmed V and J ends, which lost 7 bases and 3 bases, there was a span of 16 bases. The CDR3 is made up of 15 amino acids. Germline lookup yields CDR1 SNHLY and CDR2 FYNNEI. CDR3 sequence reads: CASTSIGGSGNTIYF. The CDR3 nucleotides read TGTGCCAGCACATCTATAGGGGGGAGTGGAAACACCATATATTTT.

This chain links TRBV30 with TRBJ1-5, with unresolved D. CDR1 and CDR2 (germline): GTSNPN, SVGIG (reference sequence). V lost 3 bases and J lost 6, with 12 bases in between. The CDR3 consists of 13 residues. DNA for the CDR3: TGTGCCTGGAGAAGGGAAGCGGGTCAGCCCCAGCATTTT. Its translation: CAWRREAGQPQHF.

The J gene is TRBJ1-5, the V gene TRBV29-1; 12 bases map to TRBD1. The CDR3 has 16 amino acids. Germline V lookup: CDR1 SQVTM, CDR2 ANQGSEA. Losses at the gene ends were 6 bases for V and 8 bases for J; bases not matched to a gene: 14. CDR3 in DNA: TGCAGCGTAGTAACCGGGACAGGGGGCGTTTGGGAGCCCCAGCATTTT. Translating gives CSVVTGTGGVWEPQHF.

The chain links TRBV11-2 to TRBJ1-3; TRBD1 might be the D (5 bases). The V gene lost 5 bases and the J gene lost 4 bases, with 12 bases spanning the gap. CDR3 size: 14 residues. Germline loops: CDR1 SGHAT, CDR2 FQNNGV. CDR3 DNA sequence: TGTGCCAGCAGCCGAGGGGCGCGCGGAAACACCATATATTTT. Its protein is CASSRGARGNTIYF.

The chain employs TRBV5-6 and TRBJ1-2; D may be TRBD1 (5 bases). CDR1 and CDR2 (germline): SGHDT, YYEEEE. The CDR3 is 13 residues long. V was pared by 0 bases and J by 7 bases, with 10 bases between. In DNA form, the CDR3 reads TGTGCCAGCAGCTTGGGGGGGATGAGTGGCTACACCTTC. It encodes CASSLGGMSGYTF.

The chain combines TRBV6-1 with TRBJ2-4; 8 bases align to TRBD1. Unmatched junction bases numbered 3, after V lost 6 bases and J lost 8 bases. This CDR3 has 12 residues. Looked up from germline, CDR1 is MNHNS and CDR2 is SASEGT. The CDR3 loop is CASRTGEDIQYF. The CDR3 bases are TGTGCCAGCAGGACAGGGGAAGACATTCAGTACTTC.

The genes are TRBV4-3 and TRBJ1-5; D is possibly TRBD1 (5 bases). The CDR3 is 17 amino acids. Trimming stripped 4 bases from V and 3 bases from J, with 19 bases between. Germline CDR1 LGHNA, CDR2 YSLEER. CDR3 in DNA: TGCGCCAGCAGCCCGTCCTTCGGGGCCTTAAACAATCAGCCCCAGCATTTT. Translating it yields CASSPSFGALNNQPQHF.

This chain uses TRBV6-6 with TRBJ1-1; unclear D gene. Between the trimmed V and J ends, which lost 7 bases and 8 bases, there was a span of 11 bases. The CDR3 contains 11 residues. The germline V gene has CDR1 MNHNY and CDR2 SVGAGI (reference sequence). The CDR3: CASKIGREAFF. CDR3 sequence (DNA): TGTGCCAGCAAAATCGGCCGAGAAGCTTTCTTT.

The chain combines TRBV6-1 with TRBJ1-2; perhaps TRBD1 as D (6 bases). The ends were cut back, 1 base at V and 6 bases at J, with 12 bases in the middle. CDR3 length equals 14 residues. From germline, CDR1 is MNHNS and CDR2 SASEGT. CDR3 sequence: CASSEGGGLNGYTF. The CDR3 DNA is TGTGCCAGCAGTGAAGGAGGGGGATTGAATGGCTACACCTTC.

The chain is built from TRBV11-2 and TRBJ2-1, with TRBD2 matching over 7 bases. CDR1 and CDR2 (germline): SGHAT, FQNNGV. V shed 5 bases and J 10 bases; nucleotides not matched to a gene: 8. This CDR3 comprises 13 residues. The CDR3: CASSPSWGGEQFF. Here the CDR3 DNA reads TGTGCCAGCAGCCCCTCCTGGGGGGGGGAGCAGTTCTTC.

The chain carries TRBV21-1 and TRBJ2-1; TRBD2 is the table's D call and was not checked against the DNA. TRBV21-1 is reported as a pseudogene. CDR3 length equals 17 residues. The CDR3 DNA reads as TGTGCCAGCAGCAAAGCGCGGAGGCGGGACGCTAACAATGAGCAGTTCTTC. Protein sequence: CASSKARRRDANNEQFF.

J is TRBJ1-2 and V is TRBV5-4; perhaps TRBD1 as D (5 bases). The V end lost 3 bases, the J end lost 8 bases, and 14 bases lay between the germline ends. The CDR3 is 13 amino acids. Looked up from germline, CDR1 is SGHNT and CDR2 is YYREEE (reference sequence). The CDR3 nucleotides are TGTGCCAGCAGCTCCCCGGGGCAGGAGGGCTACACCTTC. Its protein is CASSSPGQEGYTF. Complete variable domain (other parts from reference TRBV5-4 and TRBJ1-2): ETGVTQSPTHLIKTRGQQVTLRCSSQSGHNTVSWYQQALGQGPQFIFQYYREEENGRGNFPPRFSGLQFPNYSSELNVNALELDDSALYLCASSSPGQEGYTFGSGTRLTVV.

The V call is TRBV5-6, the J call TRBJ1-6; D is unclear. The germline V gene has CDR1 SGHDT and CDR2 YYEEEE. The CDR3 totals 14 residues. The V end was cut by 2 bases, the J end by 9 bases, with 12 bases between. The CDR3 protein is CASSLGNFGSPLHF. The DNA of the CDR3 is TGTGCCAGCAGCTTAGGCAATTTCGGTTCACCCCTCCACTTT.

V and J are TRBV19 and TRBJ1-1; TRBD1 is a possible D gene (6 bases). V gave up 8 bases and J gave up 1 base, with 14 bases separating them. CDR1 is LNHDA, CDR2 SQIVND, per germline (reference sequence). The CDR3 runs to 14 residues. DNA of the CDR3: TGTGCCAGTGGGGTCACCAGGGGGAACACTGAAGCTTTCTTT. Translation: CASGVTRGNTEAFF.

This chain uses TRBV15 with TRBJ2-3, with unresolved D. With 3 bases removed from V and 7 bases from J, the gap between germline ends came to 5 bases. There are 11 residues in the CDR3. Germline V lookup: CDR1 LNHNV, CDR2 YYDKDF (reference sequence). The CDR3 sequence: CATSSQNTQYF. The DNA for the CDR3 is TGTGCCACCAGCAGTCAGAATACGCAGTATTTT. Combining the CDR3 with reference TRBV15 and TRBJ2-3 gives the whole variable domain DAMVIQNPRYQVTQFGKPVTLSCSQTLNHNVMYWYQQKSSQAPKLLFHYYDKDFNNEADTPDNFQSRRPNTSFCFLDIRSPGLGDTAMYLCATSSQNTQYFGPGTRLTVL.

This clone appeared once. The genes are TRBV28 and TRBJ1-4; 7 bases line up with TRBD1. After removal of 6 bases from V and 3 bases from J, the junction contained 7 bases not matched to a gene. The CDR3 is 15 residues long. Germline CDR1 is MDHEN and CDR2 is SYDVKM. This CDR3 reads CASSRIDRANEKLFF. As DNA, the CDR3 is TGTGCCAGCAGCCGTATCGACAGGGCTAATGAAAAACTGTTTTTT. The complete variable domain, with remaining parts taken from reference TRBV28 and TRBJ1-4, reads DVKVTQSSRYLVKRTGEKVFLECVQDMDHENMFWYRQDPGLGLRLIYFSYDVKMKEKGDIPEGYSVSREKKERFSLILESASTNQTSMYLCASSRIDRANEKLFFGSGTQLSVL.

J is TRBJ1-2 and V is TRBV9; no clear D gene. This CDR3 region has 13 residues. V was cut by 3 bases and J by 8 bases, with 14 bases left in between. Germline CDR1 reads SGDLS; CDR2 reads YYNGEE. CDR3 sequence reads: CASSAQPPQGYTF. The CDR3 DNA follows: TGTGCCAGCAGCGCGCAGCCCCCCCAAGGCTACACCTTC.

This chain uses TRBV28 with TRBJ1-4, with D possibly TRBD1 on 5 matching bases. Trimming left V 1 base short and J 7 bases short, with 16 bases between. The germline V gene has CDR1 MDHEN and CDR2 SYDVKM. This CDR3 is 16 amino acids long. CDR3 sequence reads: CASSLFDGGSVEKLFF. DNA for the CDR3: TGTGCCAGCAGTTTATTCGACGGGGGGAGTGTTGAAAAACTGTTTTTT.

CDR3 sequence: CAISKTETGGNYGYTF. For the CDR3, the DNA is TGTGCCATCAGTAAAACAGAGACAGGGGGCAACTATGGCTACACCTTC. The chain joins TRBV10-3 to TRBJ1-2; the match to TRBD1 covers 10 bases. The CDR3 spans 16 residues. Germline V lookup: CDR1 ENHRY, CDR2 SYGVKD. Trimming at V came to 5 bases and at J to 2 bases, leaving 8 bases not matched to a gene.

This chain uses TRBV28 with TRBJ1-6; 10 positions match TRBD1. The CDR3 is 17 residues long. Germline V gene lookup returns CDR1 MDHEN and CDR2 SYDVKM. V dropped 7 bases and J dropped 11; count of bases not matched to a gene: 17. In DNA, the CDR3 is TGTGCCAGCAACCCCGGACCGGGACAGGGGATTAGGGCACCCCTCCACTTT. Translating gives CASNPGPGQGIRAPLHF.

The chain couples TRBV19 to TRBJ1-3; unclear D gene. Germline V lookup: CDR1 LNHDA, CDR2 SQIVND (reference sequence). CDR3 length equals 13 residues. V shed 6 bases and J shed 0 bases, with 6 bases lying between them. CDR3 bases: TGTGCCAGTAGCCTTAACTCTGGAAACACCATATATTTT. It is translated as CASSLNSGNTIYF.

This chain uses TRBV4-1 with TRBJ2-5; 8 bases agree with TRBD1. Germline CDR1 is MGHRA and CDR2 is YSYEKL. The CDR3 has 14 residues. Unmatched junction bases numbered 11, after V lost 1 base and J lost 13 bases. The CDR3 DNA reads TGCGCCAGCAGCCAAGGACAGGGGACAGGTTTTCCGTACTTC. Residues: CASSQGQGTGFPYF.

This CDR3 is CASRTYTGELFF. The CDR3 DNA reads as TGTGCCAGTCGGACTTACACCGGGGAGCTGTTTTTT. The J gene is TRBJ2-2, the V gene TRBV19, with a weak D call TRBD2 (5 bases). Trimming removed 8 bases at V and 3 bases at J, with 7 bases between. This CDR3 contains 12 residues. Germline V gene data show CDR1 as LNHDA and CDR2 as SQIVND (reference sequence).

This clone was counted a few times. The rearrangement uses TRBV5-4 and TRBJ2-3; D remains ambiguous. Trimming removed 3 bases from V and 2 bases from J, with 1 base in between. The CDR3 totals 11 residues. The V gene's germline CDR1 is SGHNT and CDR2 YYREEE (reference sequence). CDR3 amino acids: CASSYTDTQYF. CDR3 sequence (DNA): TGTGCCAGCAGCTACACAGATACGCAGTATTTT.

The V call is TRBV5-4, the J call TRBJ2-5; 9 nucleotides align to TRBD2. J was trimmed by 5 bases and V by 1 base; bases with no gene match: 6. The V gene's germline CDR1 is SGHNT and CDR2 YYREEE (reference sequence). CDR3 length: 15 amino acids. The CDR3 sequence: CASSLKIAGDETQYF. The CDR3 coding sequence is TGTGCCAGCAGCTTGAAGATAGCGGGGGATGAGACCCAGTACTTC.

The J gene is TRBJ2-7, the V gene TRBV7-9; the D gene is possibly TRBD1 (5 bases). This CDR3 has 14 amino acids. Per the germline V gene, CDR1 is SEHNR and CDR2 is FQNEAQ (reference sequence). V was pared by 1 base and J by 2 bases, with 9 bases between. For the CDR3, the DNA is TGTGCCAGCAGCTTAGGGGGCACAGCCTACGAGCAGTACTTC. Residues: CASSLGGTAYEQYF.